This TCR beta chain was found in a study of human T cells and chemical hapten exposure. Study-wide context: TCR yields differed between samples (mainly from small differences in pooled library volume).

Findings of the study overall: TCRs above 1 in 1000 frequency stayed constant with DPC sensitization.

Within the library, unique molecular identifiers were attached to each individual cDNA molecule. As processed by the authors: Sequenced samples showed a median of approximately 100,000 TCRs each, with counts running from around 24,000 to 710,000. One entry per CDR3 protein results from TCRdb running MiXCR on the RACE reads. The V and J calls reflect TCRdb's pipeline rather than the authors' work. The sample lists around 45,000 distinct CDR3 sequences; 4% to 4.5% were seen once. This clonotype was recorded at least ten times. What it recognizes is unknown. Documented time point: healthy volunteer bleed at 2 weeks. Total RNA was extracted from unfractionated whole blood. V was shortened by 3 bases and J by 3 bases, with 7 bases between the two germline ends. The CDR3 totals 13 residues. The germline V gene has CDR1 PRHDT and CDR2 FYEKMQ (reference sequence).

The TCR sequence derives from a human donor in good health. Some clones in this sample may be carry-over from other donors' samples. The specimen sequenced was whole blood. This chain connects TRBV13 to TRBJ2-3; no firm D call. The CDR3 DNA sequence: TGTGCCAGCAGCTTTTTTTCTACAGATACGCAGTATTTT. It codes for CASSFFSTDTQYF.